What follows describes a single T cell receptor beta chain. Antigen: not known. The source of the sample is a study of shared clonotypes between healthy human individuals. The method was immunoSEQ multiplex PCR; TCRdb's version includes in-frame clones alone and lacks a portion of them. The sample shows 1 million to 1.3 million clones, around 78% of them seen only once. CDR1 SQVTM and CDR2 ANQGSEA come from the germline V gene. The ends were cut back, 2 bases at V and 4 bases at J, with 8 bases in the middle. This CDR3 is built from 13 residues. Broader study findings: Estimated richness was generally greater in naive than memory subsets.

The genes are TRBV29-1 and TRBJ2-2; D might be TRBD2 (5 bases). The TCR comes from a man in his late teens or twenties in good health. Some clones in this sample may be carry-over from other donors' samples. Material: memory CD4+ T cells from PBMCs. Specified subset: CD45RA-negative fraction. CDR3: CSVERGITGELFF. The CDR3 DNA reads TGCAGCGTTGAAAGAGGGATCACCGGGGAGCTGTTTTTT.